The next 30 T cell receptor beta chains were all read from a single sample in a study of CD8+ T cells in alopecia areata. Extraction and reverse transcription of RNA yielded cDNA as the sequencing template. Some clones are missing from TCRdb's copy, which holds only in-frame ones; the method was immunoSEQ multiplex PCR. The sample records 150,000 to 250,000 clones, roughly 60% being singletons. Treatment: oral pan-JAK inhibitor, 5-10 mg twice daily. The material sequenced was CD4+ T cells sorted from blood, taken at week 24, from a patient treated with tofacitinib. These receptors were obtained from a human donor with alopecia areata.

As DNA, the CDR3 is TGCAGCGTTGAAGAGGGGCAGATGCTCAGCTATGGCTACACCTTC. Translation gives CSVEEGQMLSYGYTF. The V gene is TRBV29-1, the J gene TRBJ1-2, with D possibly matching TRBD1 (5 bases). The CDR3 covers 15 residues. The V end lost 0 bases, the J end lost 4 bases, and 15 bases lay between the germline ends. Germline V gene lookup returns CDR1 SQVTM and CDR2 ANQGSEA.

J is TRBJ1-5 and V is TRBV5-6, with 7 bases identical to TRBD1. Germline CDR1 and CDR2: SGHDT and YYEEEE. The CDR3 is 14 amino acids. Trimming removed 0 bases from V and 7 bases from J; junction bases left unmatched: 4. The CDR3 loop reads CASSLAGGDQPQHF. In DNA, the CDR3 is TGTGCCAGCAGCTTGGCAGGGGGAGACCAGCCCCAGCATTTT.

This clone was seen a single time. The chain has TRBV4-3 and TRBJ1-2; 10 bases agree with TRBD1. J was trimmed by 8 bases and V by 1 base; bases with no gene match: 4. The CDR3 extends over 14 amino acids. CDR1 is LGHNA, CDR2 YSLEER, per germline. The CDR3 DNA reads TGCGCCAGCAGCCAAGTTGACAGGGGGCGAGGCTACACCTTC. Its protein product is CASSQVDRGRGYTF.

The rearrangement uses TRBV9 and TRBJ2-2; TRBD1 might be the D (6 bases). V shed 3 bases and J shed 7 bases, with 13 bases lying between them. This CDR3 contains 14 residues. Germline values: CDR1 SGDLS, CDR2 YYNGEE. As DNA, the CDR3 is TGTGCCAGCAGCGGGGGCAGGGGCCACGGGGAGCTGTTTTTT. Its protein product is CASSGGRGHGELFF.

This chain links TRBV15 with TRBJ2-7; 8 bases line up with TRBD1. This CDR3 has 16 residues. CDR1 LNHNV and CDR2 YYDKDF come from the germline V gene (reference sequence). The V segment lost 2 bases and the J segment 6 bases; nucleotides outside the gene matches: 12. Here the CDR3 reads CATSRTHGQGGSEQYF. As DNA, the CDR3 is TGTGCCACCAGCAGAACTCACGGACAGGGCGGCTCCGAGCAGTACTTC. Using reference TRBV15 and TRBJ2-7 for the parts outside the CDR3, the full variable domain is DAMVIQNPRYQVTQFGKPVTLSCSQTLNHNVMYWYQQKSSQAPKLLFHYYDKDFNNEADTPDNFQSRRPNTSFCFLDIRSPGLGDTAMYLCATSRTHGQGGSEQYFGPGTRLTVT.

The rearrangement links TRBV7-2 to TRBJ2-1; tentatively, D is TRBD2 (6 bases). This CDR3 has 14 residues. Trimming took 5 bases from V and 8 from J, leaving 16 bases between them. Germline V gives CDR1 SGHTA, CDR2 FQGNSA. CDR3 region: CASSPEGGGDEQFF. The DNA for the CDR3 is TGTGCCAGCAGCCCAGAGGGCGGCGGGGATGAGCAGTTCTTC.

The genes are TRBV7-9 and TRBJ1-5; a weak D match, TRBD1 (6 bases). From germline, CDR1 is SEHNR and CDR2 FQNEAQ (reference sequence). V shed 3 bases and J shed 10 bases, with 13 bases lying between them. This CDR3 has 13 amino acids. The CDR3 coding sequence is TGTGCCAGCAGCTTGAACAGGGAGGAACCCCAGCATTTT. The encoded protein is CASSLNREEPQHF.

CDR3 protein: CASSRTGAYEQYF. CDR3 DNA: TGTGCCAGCAGTCGGACAGGGGCGTACGAGCAGTACTTC. The J gene is TRBJ2-7, the V gene TRBV28; 9 bases agree with TRBD1. With V trimmed by 5 bases and J by 4 bases, 3 bases remained unmatched. The CDR3 has 13 residues. Germline CDR1 reads MDHEN; CDR2 reads SYDVKM.

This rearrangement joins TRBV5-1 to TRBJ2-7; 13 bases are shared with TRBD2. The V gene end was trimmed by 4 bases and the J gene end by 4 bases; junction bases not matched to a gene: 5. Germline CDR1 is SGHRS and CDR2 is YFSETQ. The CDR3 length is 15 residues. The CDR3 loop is CASSAGLAGVYEQYF. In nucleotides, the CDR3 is TGCGCCAGCAGCGCCGGACTAGCGGGAGTTTACGAGCAGTACTTC.

The CDR3 sequence: CASNDNLNTEAFF. In DNA form, the CDR3 reads TGTGCCAGCAATGATAACCTGAACACTGAAGCTTTCTTT. This chain uses TRBV25-1 with TRBJ1-1; D ambiguous. Germline-derived CDR1 and CDR2 are MGHDK and SYGVNS. Trimming stripped 7 bases from V and 0 bases from J, with 9 bases between. This CDR3 region has 13 residues.

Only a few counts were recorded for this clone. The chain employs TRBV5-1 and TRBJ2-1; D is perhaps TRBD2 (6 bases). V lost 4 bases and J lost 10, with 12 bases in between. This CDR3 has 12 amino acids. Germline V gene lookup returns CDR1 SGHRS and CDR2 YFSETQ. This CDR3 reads CASSPLRGEQFF. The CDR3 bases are TGCGCCAGCAGCCCCTTGCGGGGAGAGCAGTTCTTC.

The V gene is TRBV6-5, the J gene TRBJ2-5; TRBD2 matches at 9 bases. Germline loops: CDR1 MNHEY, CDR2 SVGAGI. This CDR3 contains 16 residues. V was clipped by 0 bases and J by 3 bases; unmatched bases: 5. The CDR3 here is CASSYSTPSGEETQYF. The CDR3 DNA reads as TGTGCCAGCAGTTACTCGACGCCTAGCGGGGAAGAGACCCAGTACTTC.

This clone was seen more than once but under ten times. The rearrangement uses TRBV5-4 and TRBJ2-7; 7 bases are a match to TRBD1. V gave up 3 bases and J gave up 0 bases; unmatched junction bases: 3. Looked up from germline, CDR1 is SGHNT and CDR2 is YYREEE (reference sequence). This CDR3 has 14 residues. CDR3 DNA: TGTGCCAGCAGCTGGGACAGCAGCTCCTACGAGCAGTACTTC. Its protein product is CASSWDSSSYEQYF.

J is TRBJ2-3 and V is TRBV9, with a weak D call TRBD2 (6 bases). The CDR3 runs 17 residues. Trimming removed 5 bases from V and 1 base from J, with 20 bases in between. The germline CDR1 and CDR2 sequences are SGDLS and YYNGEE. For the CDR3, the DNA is TGTGCCAGCAGTAAGGGAGCGGGTGGATGGGGCACAGATACGCAGTATTTT. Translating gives CASSKGAGGWGTDTQYF.

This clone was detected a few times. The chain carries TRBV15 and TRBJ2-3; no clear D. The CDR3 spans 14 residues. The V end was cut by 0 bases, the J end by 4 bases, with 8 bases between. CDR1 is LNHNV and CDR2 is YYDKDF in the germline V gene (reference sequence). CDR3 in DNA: TGTGCCACCAGCAGAGATGTTTCGGCAGATACGCAGTATTTT. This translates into CATSRDVSADTQYF.

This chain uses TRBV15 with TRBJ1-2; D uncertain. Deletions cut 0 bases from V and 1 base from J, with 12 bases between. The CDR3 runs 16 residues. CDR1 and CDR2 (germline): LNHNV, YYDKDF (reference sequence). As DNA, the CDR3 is TGTGCCACCAGCAGAGAACACCGGGAGGGTAACTATGGCTACACCTTC. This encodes CATSREHREGNYGYTF.

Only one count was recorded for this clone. Here the CDR3 DNA reads TGTGCCAGCAGGCAGACAGGGAATGGTTATGGCTACACCTTC. Its translation: CASRQTGNGYGYTF. The rearrangement uses TRBV7-2 and TRBJ1-2, with TRBD1 identical over 7 bases. Trimming removed 6 bases from V and 5 bases from J; junction bases left unmatched: 9. This CDR3 region has 14 residues. From germline, CDR1 is SGHTA and CDR2 FQGNSA.

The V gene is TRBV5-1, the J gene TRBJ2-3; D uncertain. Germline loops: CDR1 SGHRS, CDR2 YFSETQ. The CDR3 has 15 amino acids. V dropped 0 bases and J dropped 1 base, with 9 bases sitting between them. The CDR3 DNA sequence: TGCGCCAGCAGCTTGGCCAAGGACGGCACAGATACGCAGTATTTT. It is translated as CASSLAKDGTDTQYF.

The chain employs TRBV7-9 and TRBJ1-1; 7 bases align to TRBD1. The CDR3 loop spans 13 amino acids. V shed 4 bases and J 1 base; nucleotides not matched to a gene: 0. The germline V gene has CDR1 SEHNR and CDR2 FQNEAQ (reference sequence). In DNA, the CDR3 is TGTGCCAGCAGCTACAGGGGGAACACTGAAGCTTTCTTT. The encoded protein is CASSYRGNTEAFF.

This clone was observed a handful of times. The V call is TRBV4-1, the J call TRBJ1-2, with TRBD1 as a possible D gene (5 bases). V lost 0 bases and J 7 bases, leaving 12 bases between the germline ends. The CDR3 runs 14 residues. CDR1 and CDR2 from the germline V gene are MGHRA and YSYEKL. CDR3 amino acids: CASSQDAGHVGYTF. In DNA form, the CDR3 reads TGCGCCAGCAGCCAAGATGCAGGGCATGTTGGCTACACCTTC.

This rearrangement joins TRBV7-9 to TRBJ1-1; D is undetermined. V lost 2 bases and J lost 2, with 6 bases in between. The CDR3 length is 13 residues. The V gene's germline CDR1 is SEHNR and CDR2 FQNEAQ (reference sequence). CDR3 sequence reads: CASSLTTNTEAFF. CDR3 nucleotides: TGTGCCAGCAGCTTAACGACAAACACTGAAGCTTTCTTT.

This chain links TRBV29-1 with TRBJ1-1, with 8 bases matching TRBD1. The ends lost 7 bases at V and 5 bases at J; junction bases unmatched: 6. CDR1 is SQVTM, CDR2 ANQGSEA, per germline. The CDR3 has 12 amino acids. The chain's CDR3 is CSAPQGGTEAFF. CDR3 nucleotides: TGCAGCGCCCCACAGGGGGGGACTGAAGCTTTCTTT.

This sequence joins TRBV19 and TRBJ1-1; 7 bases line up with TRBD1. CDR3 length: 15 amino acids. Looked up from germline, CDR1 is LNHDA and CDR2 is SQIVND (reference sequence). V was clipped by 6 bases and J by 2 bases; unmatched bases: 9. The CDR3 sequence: CASRKQGEGNTEAFF. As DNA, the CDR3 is TGTGCCAGTAGGAAGCAGGGGGAAGGAAACACTGAAGCTTTCTTT.

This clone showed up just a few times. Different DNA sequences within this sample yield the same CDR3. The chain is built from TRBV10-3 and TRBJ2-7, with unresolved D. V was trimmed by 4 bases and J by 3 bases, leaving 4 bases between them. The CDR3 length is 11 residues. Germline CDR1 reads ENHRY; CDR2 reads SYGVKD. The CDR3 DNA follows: TGTGCCATCAGTGCTCTCTACGAGCAGTACTTC. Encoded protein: CAISALYEQYF.

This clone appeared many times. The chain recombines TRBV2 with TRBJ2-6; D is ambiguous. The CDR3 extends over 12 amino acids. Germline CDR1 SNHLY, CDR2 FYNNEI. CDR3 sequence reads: CSFSSGANVLTF. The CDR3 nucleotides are TGTTCTTTCAGCTCTGGGGCCAACGTCCTGACTTTC.

CDR3 amino acids: CASSNDRGSEAFF. In DNA, the CDR3 is TGCGCCAGCAGCAACGACAGGGGCTCTGAAGCTTTCTTT. The rearrangement uses TRBV5-1 and TRBJ1-1, with 8 bases matching TRBD1. The CDR3 is 13 amino acids. Trimming took 4 bases from V and 6 from J; bases not matched to a gene: 5. Germline values: CDR1 SGHRS, CDR2 YFSETQ.

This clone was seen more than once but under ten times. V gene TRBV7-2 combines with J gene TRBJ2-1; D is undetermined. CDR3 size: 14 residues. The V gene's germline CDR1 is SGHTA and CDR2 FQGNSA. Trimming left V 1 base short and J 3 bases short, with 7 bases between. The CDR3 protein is CASSLDGSYNEQFF. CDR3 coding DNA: TGTGCCAGCAGCTTAGATGGCAGCTACAATGAGCAGTTCTTC.

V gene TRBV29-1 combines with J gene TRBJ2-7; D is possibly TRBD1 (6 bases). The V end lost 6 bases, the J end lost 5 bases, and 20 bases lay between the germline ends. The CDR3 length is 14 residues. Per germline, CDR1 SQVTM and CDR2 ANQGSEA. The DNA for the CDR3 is TGCAGCGTAACTTCAGGGGTGTCCCCCCACGAGCAGTACTTC. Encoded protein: CSVTSGVSPHEQYF.

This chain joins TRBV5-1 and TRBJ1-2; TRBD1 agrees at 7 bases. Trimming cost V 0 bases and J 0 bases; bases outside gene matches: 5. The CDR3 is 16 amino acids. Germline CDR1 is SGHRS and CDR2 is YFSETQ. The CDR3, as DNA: TGCGCCAGCAGCTTGGGGGCCGGGACAGCTAACTATGGCTACACCTTC. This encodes CASSLGAGTANYGYTF.

The CDR3 DNA is TGTGCCAGCAGCTTAGAACCGAGGAACGAGCAGTACTTC. This encodes CASSLEPRNEQYF. The V and J genes are TRBV7-6 and TRBJ2-7; D gene uncertain. Looked up from germline, CDR1 is SGHVS and CDR2 is FNYEAQ. V lost 1 base and J lost 5, with 9 bases in between. The CDR3 totals 13 residues.